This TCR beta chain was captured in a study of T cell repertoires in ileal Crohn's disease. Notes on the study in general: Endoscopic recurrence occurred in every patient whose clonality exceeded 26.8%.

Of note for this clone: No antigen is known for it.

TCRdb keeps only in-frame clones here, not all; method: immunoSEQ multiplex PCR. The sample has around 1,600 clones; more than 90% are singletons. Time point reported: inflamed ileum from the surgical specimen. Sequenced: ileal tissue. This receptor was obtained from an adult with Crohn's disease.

The CDR3 sequence: CASQESGGLGPQHF. The CDR3 nucleotides are TGTGCCAGCCAGGAGTCCGGGGGTTTAGGGCCCCAGCATTTT. This chain joins TRBV7-9 and TRBJ1-5, with D perhaps matching TRBD1 (5 bases). The germline CDR1 and CDR2 sequences are SEHNR and FQNEAQ (reference sequence). CDR3 size: 14 residues. V dropped 8 bases and J dropped 9 bases, with 20 bases sitting between them.